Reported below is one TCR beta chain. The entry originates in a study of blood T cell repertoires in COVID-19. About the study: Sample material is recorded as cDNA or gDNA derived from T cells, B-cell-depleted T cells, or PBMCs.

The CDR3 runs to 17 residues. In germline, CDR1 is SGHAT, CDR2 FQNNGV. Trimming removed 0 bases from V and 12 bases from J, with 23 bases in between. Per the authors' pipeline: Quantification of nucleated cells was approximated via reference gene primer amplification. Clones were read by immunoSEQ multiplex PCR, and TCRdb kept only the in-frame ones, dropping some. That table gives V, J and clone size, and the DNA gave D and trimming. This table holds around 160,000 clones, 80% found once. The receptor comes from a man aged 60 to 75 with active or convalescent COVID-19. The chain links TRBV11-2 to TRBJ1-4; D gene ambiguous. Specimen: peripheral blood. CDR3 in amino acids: CASSLDSILVMSGELFF. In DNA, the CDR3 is TGTGCCAGCAGCTTAGATAGCATCCTCGTGATGAGCGGGGAACTGTTTTTT.